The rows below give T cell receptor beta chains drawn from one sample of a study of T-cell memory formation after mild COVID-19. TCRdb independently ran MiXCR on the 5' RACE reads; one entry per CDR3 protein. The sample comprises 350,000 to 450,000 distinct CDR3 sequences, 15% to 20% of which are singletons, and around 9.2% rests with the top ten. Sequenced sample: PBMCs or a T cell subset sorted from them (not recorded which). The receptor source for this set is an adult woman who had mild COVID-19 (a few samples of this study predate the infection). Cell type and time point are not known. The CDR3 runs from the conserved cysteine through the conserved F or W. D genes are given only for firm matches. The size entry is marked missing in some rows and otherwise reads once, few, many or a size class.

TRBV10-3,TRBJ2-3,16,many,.,CAISESHRDSGDTQYF,TGTGCCATCAGTGAGTCGCACCGGGATTCAGGGGATACGCAGTATTTT
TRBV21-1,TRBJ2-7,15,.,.,CASSKRAGGRDEQYF,TGTGCCAGCAGCAAGAGGGCAGGGGGCAGAGACGAGCAGTACTTC
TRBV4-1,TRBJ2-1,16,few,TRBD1,CASNLIDRGVYNEQFF,TGCGCCAGCAACTTAATCGACAGGGGAGTCTACAATGAGCAGTTCTTC
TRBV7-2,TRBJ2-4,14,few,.,CASSFGDGIDIQYF,TGTGCCAGCAGCTTTGGGGACGGGATAGACATTCAGTACTTC
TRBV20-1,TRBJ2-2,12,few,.,CSASPTSGELFF,TGCAGTGCTAGTCCCACTAGCGGGGAGCTGTTTTTT
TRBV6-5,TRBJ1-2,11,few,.,CASTGGWGYTF,TGTGCCAGCACGGGGGGCTGGGGCTACACCTTC
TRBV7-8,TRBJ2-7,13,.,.,CASSLGLVNEQYF,TGTGCCAGCAGCCTAGGCCTTGTTAACGAGCAGTACTTC
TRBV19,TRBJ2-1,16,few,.,CASSIGPLDHYNEQFF,TGTGCCAGTAGTATAGGACCTCTGGACCATTACAATGAGCAGTTCTTC
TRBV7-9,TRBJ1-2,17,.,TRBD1,CASSSDSDRATNYGYTF,TGTGCCAGCAGCTCCGACTCGGACAGGGCGACTAACTATGGCTACACCTTC
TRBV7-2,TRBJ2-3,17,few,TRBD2,CASSQYGGLAGGYTQYF,TGTGCCAGCAGCCAATACGGGGGACTAGCGGGGGGATATACGCAGTATTTT
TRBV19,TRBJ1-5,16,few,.,CASSIGRGRNSQPQHF,TGTGCCAGTAGTATCGGGAGGGGGAGGAACTCTCAGCCCCAGCATTTT
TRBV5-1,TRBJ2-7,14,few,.,CASSLERSRNEQYF,TGCGCCAGCAGCTTGGAGAGGTCGAGAAACGAGCAGTACTTC
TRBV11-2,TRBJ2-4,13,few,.,CASSLGEASIQYF,TGTGCCAGCAGCTTAGGGGAGGCGAGCATTCAGTACTTC
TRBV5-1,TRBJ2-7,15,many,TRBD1,CASTAQGISSYEQYF,TGCGCCAGCACGGCACAGGGGATCAGCTCCTACGAGCAGTACTTC
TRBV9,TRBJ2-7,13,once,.,CASSAGAPYEQYF,TGTGCCAGCAGCGCCGGGGCCCCGTACGAGCAGTACTTC
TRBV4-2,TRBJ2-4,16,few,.,CASSQETGRIGNIQYF,TGTGCCAGCAGCCAAGAGACAGGGAGGATTGGAAACATTCAGTACTTC
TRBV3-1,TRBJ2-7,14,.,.,CASSQKEVSYEQYF,TGTGCCAGCAGCCAAAAGGAGGTCTCCTACGAGCAGTACTTC
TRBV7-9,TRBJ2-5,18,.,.,CASSSSGIGAEGRETQYF,TGTGCCAGCAGCTCCTCCGGTATCGGGGCAGAGGGGAGGGAGACCCAGTACTTC
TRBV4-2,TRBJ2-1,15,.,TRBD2,CASSQGTSPFYEQFF,TGTGCCAGCAGCCAGGGGACTAGCCCTTTTTATGAGCAGTTCTTC
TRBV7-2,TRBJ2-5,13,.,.,CASRRTGQETQYF,TGTGCCAGCAGAAGAACCGGGCAAGAGACCCAGTACTTC
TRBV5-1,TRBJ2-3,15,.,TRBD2,CANNRTSLLPDTQYF,TGCGCCAATAACCGGACTAGCCTCCTCCCAGATACGCAGTATTTT
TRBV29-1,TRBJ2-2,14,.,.,CSVEPGPKPGELFF,TGCAGCGTTGAACCGGGCCCCAAGCCCGGGGAGCTGTTTTTT
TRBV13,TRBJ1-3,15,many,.,CASSLRTASGNTIYF,TGTGCCAGCAGCTTAAGGACAGCCTCTGGAAACACCATATATTTT